This T cell receptor (beta chain) comes out of a study of post-analysis software for immune sequencing data. General study results and limits: Normalized Chao1 diversity in multiple sclerosis patients fell significantly below that of controls. Roughly 5 TRBV segments (TRBV5-6, TRBV5-1 and TRBV20-1 among them) occurred more frequently in patients than in controls.

Unique-molecular-identifier-tagged TCR beta cDNA libraries were used. TCRdb re-called the PCR reads through MiXCR, storing one row per CDR3 protein. The sample records about 820,000 distinct CDR3 sequences, roughly half being singletons. In its sample, this clonotype was seen a few times. Its antigen is as yet unknown. Germline CDR1 and CDR2: DFQATT and SNEGSKA (reference sequence). The CDR3 totals 13 residues. Trimming removed 4 bases from V and 3 bases from J, with 12 bases in between. Specimen: blood. This TCR came from a girl aged 10 to 17 with multiple sclerosis. V gene TRBV20-1 combines with J gene TRBJ2-5; TRBD1 is a possible D gene (5 bases). The CDR3 loop reads CSATRTRKETQYF. DNA for the CDR3: TGCAGTGCTACTAGGACAAGAAAAGAGACCCAGTACTTC.